A selection of T cell receptor beta chains follows, all from one sample in a study of shared clonotypes between healthy human individuals. Only in-frame clones appear in the TCRdb table, and some are missing; sequencing was by immunoSEQ multiplex PCR. Here the sample spans around 550,000 clones, 85% to 95% being singletons. Sequencing was done on a sample of naive CD8+ T cells sorted from blood. The source of these receptors is a woman aged 25-40 years in good health. The CDR3 runs from the conserved cysteine through the conserved F or W. The D gene is left open where the match is weak. The size entry is marked missing in some rows and otherwise reads once, few, many or a size class.

DNA: TGTGCCAGCAGCTTAACCTCCGAGCAGTACTTC
CDR3: CASSLTSEQYF
V: TRBV7-9
D: NA
J: TRBJ2-7
size: NA

DNA: TGTGCCAGCAGTTTCTTTCGAGGAGGCACAGATACGCAGTATTTT
CDR3: CASSFFRGGTDTQYF
V: TRBV28
D: NA
J: TRBJ2-3
size: NA

DNA: TGTGCCAGCAGCCAAGTGACAGGGGGCAGAGATACGCAGTATTTT
CDR3: CASSQVTGGRDTQYF
V: TRBV14
D: TRBD1
J: TRBJ2-3
size: NA

DNA: TGTGCCAGCAGCTTGAGCGGGAATTCTAATACGCAGTATTTT
CDR3: CASSLSGNSNTQYF
V: TRBV5-4
D: TRBD2
J: TRBJ2-3
size: NA

DNA: TGTGCCAGCAGCGACGGACAGAGTGTGTACTTC
CDR3: CASSDGQSVYF
V: TRBV4-2
D: NA
J: TRBJ2-7
size: NA

DNA: TGTGCCACAGGGGACAGCCCCTACGAGCAGTACTTC
CDR3: CATGDSPYEQYF
V: TRBV27
D: TRBD1
J: TRBJ2-7
size: once

DNA: TGTGCCAGCAGCCCCTATGAGGCTGGCTACACCTTC
CDR3: CASSPYEAGYTF
V: TRBV28
D: NA
J: TRBJ1-2
size: NA

DNA: TGTGCCAGCAGCTTAAGGAGCGGGAGGGCGTATGAGCAGTTCTTC
CDR3: CASSLRSGRAYEQFF
V: TRBV13
D: TRBD2
J: TRBJ2-1
size: NA

DNA: TGTGCCAGTAGTATAGCGGTGGCGGGTGGCAACGAGCAGTACTTC
CDR3: CASSIAVAGGNEQYF
V: TRBV19
D: NA
J: TRBJ2-7
size: NA

DNA: TGTGCCAGCCGAATACAGGGGTGGAATGAGCAGTTCTTC
CDR3: CASRIQGWNEQFF
V: TRBV28
D: TRBD1
J: TRBJ2-1
size: NA

DNA: TGCAGAACACAGGACAATCATAATTCACCCCTCCACTTT
CDR3: CRTQDNHNSPLHF
V: TRBV29-1
D: NA
J: TRBJ1-6
size: NA

DNA: TGTGCCAGCAGTCCGGGGACTGGGTCCTACAATGAGCAGTTCTTC
CDR3: CASSPGTGSYNEQFF
V: TRBV27
D: NA
J: TRBJ2-1
size: NA

DNA: TGTGCCAGCAGCAGAACCTGGACCCTTCCGGAATACGAGCAGTACTTC
CDR3: CASSRTWTLPEYEQYF
V: TRBV5-6
D: NA
J: TRBJ2-7
size: NA

DNA: TGCGCCAGCAGCCAAGTTCCGAACACTGAAGCTTTCTTT
CDR3: CASSQVPNTEAFF
V: TRBV4-1
D: NA
J: TRBJ1-1
size: few

DNA: TGTGCCAGCAGTTTAATACAGGGGGGGGGTCAGCCCCAGCATTTT
CDR3: CASSLIQGGGQPQHF
V: TRBV27
D: TRBD1
J: TRBJ1-5
size: NA

DNA: TGTGCCAGCAGTTTCACTACACTCTACGAGCAGTACTTC
CDR3: CASSFTTLYEQYF
V: TRBV11-2
D: NA
J: TRBJ2-7
size: NA

DNA: TGTGCCAGCAGCCCGACCCGGGACCTTATGAGGTATGGCTACACCTTC
CDR3: CASSPTRDLMRYGYTF
V: TRBV5-6
D: NA
J: TRBJ1-2
size: NA

DNA: TGTGCCAGCAGCCCGGGACCGCAAAATCAGCCCCAGCATTTT
CDR3: CASSPGPQNQPQHF
V: TRBV13
D: NA
J: TRBJ1-5
size: NA

DNA: TGCGCCAGCAGCCAAGGCTGGGGGCGAGTCTATGGCTACACCTTC
CDR3: CASSQGWGRVYGYTF
V: TRBV4-1
D: NA
J: TRBJ1-2
size: NA

DNA: TGTGCCACCAGCAGAGTAGCGGACGCTTCCTACGAGCAGTACTTC
CDR3: CATSRVADASYEQYF
V: TRBV15
D: NA
J: TRBJ2-7
size: NA

DNA: TGTGCCAGCAGCACAACAGGGGAACTAAACGAGCAGTACTTC
CDR3: CASSTTGELNEQYF
V: TRBV5-6
D: TRBD1
J: TRBJ2-7
size: NA

DNA: TGTGCCAGCAACCCAGATACGCAGTATTTT
CDR3: CASNPDTQYF
V: TRBV2
D: NA
J: TRBJ2-3
size: NA

DNA: TGTGCCAGCAGCTCTCTGATGGGAGGCTACGAGCAGTACTTC
CDR3: CASSSLMGGYEQYF
V: TRBV5-6
D: NA
J: TRBJ2-7
size: NA

DNA: TGTGCCAGCAGCTTCCGGACAGGTCCGTCGGGCGAGCAGTACTTC
CDR3: CASSFRTGPSGEQYF
V: TRBV13
D: TRBD1
J: TRBJ2-7
size: NA

DNA: TGCAGCGTTTATGGTGTGCGCGGGAGGGCCGATATCTCCTACGAGCAGTACTTC
CDR3: CSVYGVRGRADISYEQYF
V: TRBV29-1
D: TRBD2
J: TRBJ2-7
size: NA

DNA: TGTGCCAGCAGTTACGGTACAGGGACGCTCAGGACCCAGTACTTC
CDR3: CASSYGTGTLRTQYF
V: TRBV6-5
D: NA
J: TRBJ2-5
size: NA

DNA: TGCAGCGTCGTCCCGGGACAGGTGTGGGGTTCGAGGGATGAGCAGTTCTTC
CDR3: CSVVPGQVWGSRDEQFF
V: TRBV29-1
D: TRBD1
J: TRBJ2-1
size: NA

DNA: TGTGCCAGCATTAGGGCAGGGAGTGAGTACACTGAAGCTTTCTTT
CDR3: CASIRAGSEYTEAFF
V: TRBV28
D: NA
J: TRBJ1-1
size: NA

DNA: TGTGCCAGCAGCTCCTCTGGGACTAGCGGGATCTCCTACGAGCAGTACTTC
CDR3: CASSSSGTSGISYEQYF
V: TRBV13
D: TRBD2
J: TRBJ2-7
size: NA

DNA: TGTGCCAGCAGTGAAATTCGGGGACACCTCTACGAGCAGTACTTC
CDR3: CASSEIRGHLYEQYF
V: TRBV6-1
D: NA
J: TRBJ2-7
size: NA

DNA: TGTGCCAGCTGGACAGGGGGGGACACTGAAGCTTTCTTT
CDR3: CASWTGGDTEAFF
V: TRBV28
D: TRBD1
J: TRBJ1-1
size: NA

DNA: TGTGCCAGCAGCGCGGGACTAGCGGGCTCCTACGAGCAGTACTTC
CDR3: CASSAGLAGSYEQYF
V: TRBV9
D: TRBD2
J: TRBJ2-7
size: NA

DNA: TGTGCCAGCAGCTTTCGAGGACAGGGGGACGAAAAACTGTTTTTT
CDR3: CASSFRGQGDEKLFF
V: TRBV5-4
D: TRBD1
J: TRBJ1-4
size: NA

DNA: TGCGCCAGACCCATACAGAACAATGAGCAGTTCTTC
CDR3: CARPIQNNEQFF
V: TRBV10-1
D: NA
J: TRBJ2-1
size: NA

DNA: TGCGCCAGCAGCCCACGGACGGGAGTGGTTCGGGCGGGAGGTTCCTACGAGCAGTACTTC
CDR3: CASSPRTGVVRAGGSYEQYF
V: TRBV4-1
D: TRBD2
J: TRBJ2-7
size: once

DNA: TGTGCCAGCAGAGGGGGGAAGGAATCGGAAGCTTTCTTT
CDR3: CASRGGKESEAFF
V: TRBV6-5
D: NA
J: TRBJ1-1
size: NA

DNA: TGCAGCGTTGAAGGGACGGATCGAGCTAACTATGGCTACACCTTC
CDR3: CSVEGTDRANYGYTF
V: TRBV29-1
D: NA
J: TRBJ1-2
size: NA

DNA: TGTGCCAGCAGCTTACTCCCCGGGGAGTACAATGAGCAGTTCTTC
CDR3: CASSLLPGEYNEQFF
V: TRBV7-9
D: NA
J: TRBJ2-1
size: NA

DNA: TGTGCCAGCAGTTATCTAGCGGGAGCAAAGGATACGCAGTATTTT
CDR3: CASSYLAGAKDTQYF
V: TRBV27
D: TRBD2
J: TRBJ2-3
size: once

DNA: TGTGCCAGCAGTCCCTGGGATGGTGCAGGCAATGAGCAGTTCTTC
CDR3: CASSPWDGAGNEQFF
V: TRBV11-3
D: NA
J: TRBJ2-1
size: NA

DNA: TGTGCCAGCACCACCACAGGGTCGGATACGCAGTATTTT
CDR3: CASTTTGSDTQYF
V: TRBV27
D: NA
J: TRBJ2-3
size: NA

DNA: TGTGCCAGCAGCGTAGGGGGAAACCCCTACGAGCAGTACTTC
CDR3: CASSVGGNPYEQYF
V: TRBV9
D: NA
J: TRBJ2-7
size: NA

DNA: TGTGCCAGCAGATCCACTAGTTCCCCCGGGGAGCTGTTTTTT
CDR3: CASRSTSSPGELFF
V: TRBV5-6
D: NA
J: TRBJ2-2
size: NA

DNA: TGTGCCAGCAGCTCAAAAAAGCTGGGCATATACAATGAGCAGTTCTTC
CDR3: CASSSKKLGIYNEQFF
V: TRBV28
D: NA
J: TRBJ2-1
size: NA

DNA: TGTGCCAGCAGCTTGGGGGCAGGGGGCTACAATGAGCAGTTCTTC
CDR3: CASSLGAGGYNEQFF
V: TRBV5-4
D: TRBD1
J: TRBJ2-1
size: NA

DNA: TGTGCCAGCAGCTTGGGGGATTCGTCCTACGAGCAGTACTTC
CDR3: CASSLGDSSYEQYF
V: TRBV5-8
D: NA
J: TRBJ2-7
size: NA

DNA: TGTGCCACACTAGCGGGAGGGCCTCGTGATACGCAGTATTTT
CDR3: CATLAGGPRDTQYF
V: TRBV10-3
D: TRBD2
J: TRBJ2-3
size: NA

DNA: TGCAGCGTCGGGGGAGGGGAGTACACTGAAGCTTTCTTT
CDR3: CSVGGGEYTEAFF
V: TRBV29-1
D: NA
J: TRBJ1-1
size: NA

DNA: TGTGCCAGCACACCCGAGACAGGGGGCATCTACAATGAGCAGTTCTTC
CDR3: CASTPETGGIYNEQFF
V: TRBV13
D: TRBD1
J: TRBJ2-1
size: NA

DNA: TGTGCCAGCAGGTGGGGACAGGGGGCGAACCAGCCCCAGCATTTT
CDR3: CASRWGQGANQPQHF
V: TRBV27
D: TRBD1
J: TRBJ1-5
size: once

DNA: TGTGCCAGCAGCTTGGTGGGATATGAGCAGTTCTTC
CDR3: CASSLVGYEQFF
V: TRBV5-6
D: NA
J: TRBJ2-1
size: NA

DNA: TGTGCCAGCAGCTCCACCCCCCGACATGAAAAACTGTTTTTT
CDR3: CASSSTPRHEKLFF
V: TRBV27
D: NA
J: TRBJ1-4
size: NA

DNA: TGTGCTAGTGCCTTTGGGGGGGACACCGGGGAGCTGTTTTTT
CDR3: CASAFGGDTGELFF
V: TRBV12-5
D: TRBD2
J: TRBJ2-2
size: NA